This T cell receptor beta chain appears in the sequencing data of a study of cytomegalovirus exposure and HLA in healthy donors. Sequenced by immunoSEQ multiplex PCR; TCRdb stores in-frame clones only, minus some. The sample contains 82,000 or so clones, over 85% of which appear only once. The V segment lost 0 bases and the J segment 8 bases; nucleotides outside the gene matches: 12. This CDR3 spans 16 amino acids. In germline, CDR1 is MNHEY, CDR2 SMNVEV (reference sequence). This chain joins TRBV27 and TRBJ1-1; 7 nucleotides align to TRBD1. The origin of this receptor is a woman between 18 and 29 years old in good health and CMV-seronegative. The sample was PBMCs. DNA for the CDR3: TGTGCCAGCAGTTTATCTCCTGACAGGGCGCGAGTGGAAGCTTTCTTT. Amino acid sequence: CASSLSPDRARVEAFF.